The sample holds a few counts of the clone carrying this TCR beta chain. The antigen remains undetermined. Looked up from germline, CDR1 is LGHDT and CDR2 is YNNKEL (reference sequence). Losses at the gene ends were 3 bases for V and 3 bases for J; bases not matched to a gene: 5. CDR3 size: 16 residues. The sample comes from a study of CD8 T cells in ankylosing spondylitis. Study-level results: The study identified a TCR beta motif of several highly homologous variants that appeared characteristic of ankylosing spondylitis blood. Disease-linked clones, CD8+, were relatively rare in peripheral blood.

Molecular-barcoded quantitative 5'-RACE produced these TCR beta libraries. TCRdb itself ran the 5' RACE reads through MiXCR, one entry per CDR3 protein. This repertoire shows a few hundred thousand distinct CDR3 sequences, 18% found once; its top ten account for approximately 40%. This receptor was obtained from a male donor with ankylosing spondylitis. The J gene is TRBJ2-1, the V gene TRBV3-1, with 10 nucleotides matching TRBD2. Sequencing was done on a sample of blood, either unsorted or a sorted T cell fraction (not recorded which). CDR3 nucleotide sequence: TGTGCCAGCAGCCACGGAGCGGGAGGGCACTACAATGAGCAGTTCTTC. This encodes CASSHGAGGHYNEQFF.